These 5 T cell receptor beta chains were all obtained from the same sample, sequenced in a study of OX40 agonist ivuxolimab in advanced cancers. Produced via immunoSEQ multiplex PCR; TCRdb's table is partial and in-frame only. The sample contains about 69,000 clones, about three quarters of which appear only once. Source: CD4+ or CD8+ T cells sorted from blood, taken in a trial of the OX40 agonist ivuxolimab. The receptors derive from an adult with an advanced solid tumor such as melanoma, head and neck, liver or kidney cancer.

Here the CDR3 DNA reads TGTGCCAGCAGGGGACACTACGAGCAGTACTTC. Translating gives CASRGHYEQYF. The chain carries TRBV6-1 and TRBJ2-7, with D possibly matching TRBD1 (6 bases). The germline V gene encodes CDR1 MNHNS and CDR2 SASEGT. V was shortened by 6 bases and J by 3 bases, with 6 bases between the two germline ends. CDR3 length equals 11 residues.

The CDR3 region has the DNA TGTGCCAGCAGTGAAGCGCGGGACAGGGGGAGGTATGAAAAACTGTTTTTT. This codes for CASSEARDRGRYEKLFF. The J gene is TRBJ1-4, the V gene TRBV6-1; 11 bases line up with TRBD1. J was trimmed by 6 bases and V by 0 bases; bases with no gene match: 6. The CDR3 contains 17 residues. Germline CDR1 MNHNS, CDR2 SASEGT.

Written as DNA, the CDR3 is TGTGCCAGTAGTCCCTACAGGGATGAGCAGTTCTTC. As protein: CASSPYRDEQFF. The rearrangement joins TRBV19 to TRBJ2-1; perhaps TRBD1 as D (6 bases). The CDR3 has 12 residues. V shed 5 bases and J shed 8 bases, with 10 bases lying between them. Per germline, CDR1 LNHDA and CDR2 SQIVND (reference sequence). Together with reference TRBV19 and TRBJ2-1, the CDR3 gives the full variable domain: DGGITQSPKYLFRKEGQNVTLSCEQNLNHDAMYWYRQDPGQGLRLIYYSQIVNDFQKGDIAEGYSVSREKKESFPLTVTSAQKNPTAFYLCASSPYRDEQFFGPGTRLTVL.

The chain employs TRBV19 and TRBJ1-3; D remains unclear. Trimming shortened V by 5 bases and J by 3 bases, and 8 bases separated the two germline ends. CDR1 and CDR2 (germline): LNHDA, SQIVND (reference sequence). The CDR3 has 13 residues. Here the CDR3 reads CASSRTVGNTIYF. The CDR3 DNA sequence: TGTGCCAGTAGTCGGACTGTTGGAAACACCATATATTTT.

This rearrangement joins TRBV19 to TRBJ1-4, with D possibly matching TRBD1 (5 bases). Trimming removed 7 bases at V and 6 bases at J, with 15 bases between. The CDR3 spans 14 residues. Germline values: CDR1 LNHDA, CDR2 SQIVND (reference sequence). CDR3 sequence (DNA): TGTGCCAGTACTTCAGGGAGGACTGATGAAAAACTGTTTTTT. Its protein is CASTSGRTDEKLFF.